What follows is one TCR beta chain and its context. This sample is part of a study of blood T cell repertoires in COVID-19. Study at large: Sites across the United States, Italy and Spain contributed samples from acute and convalescent COVID-19. T cells, B-cell-depleted T cells, or PBMCs supplied cDNA or gDNA.

In the authors' workflow: The assay estimated nucleated cells by amplifying reference gene primers. The method was immunoSEQ multiplex PCR; TCRdb's version includes in-frame clones alone and lacks a portion of them. V, J and clone size are those of that table, while D and trimming were read from the DNA. The table lists 150,000 to 200,000 clones, about 80% of them singletons. The CDR3 covers 15 residues. V dropped 0 bases and J dropped 8 bases, with 14 bases sitting between them. Germline CDR1 SGHRS, CDR2 YFSETQ. The sequence came from a man between 65 and 85 years old with active or convalescent COVID-19. The sequencing sample was made of peripheral blood. V and J are TRBV5-1 and TRBJ1-4, with D possibly being TRBD1 (5 bases). CDR3 amino acids: CASSLAPMEGEKLFF. Written as DNA, the CDR3 is TGCGCCAGCAGCTTGGCACCCATGGAGGGGGAAAAACTGTTTTTT.